Presented here are 32 T cell receptor beta chains from one specimen sequenced in a study of PD-L1 blockade in urothelial cancer. Using immunoSEQ multiplex PCR, the repertoire was profiled, and TCRdb retains in-frame clones only, with some absent. The sample lists about 90,000 clones, 90% occurring once. The sample was PBMCs, taken around atezolizumab (anti-PD-L1) treatment. Every receptor here comes from a man aged 55 to 69 with urothelial cancer.

CDR3 bases: TGTGCCAGCAGTTCTCGACAGGGTCGGGAGACCCAGTACTTC. It encodes CASSSRQGRETQYF. V usage is TRBV27 and J usage is TRBJ2-5; 7 nucleotides align to TRBD1. CDR1 is MNHEY, CDR2 SMNVEV, per germline (reference sequence). This CDR3 comprises 14 residues. The V and J ends lost 4 bases and 5 bases, in that order; junction bases with no gene match: 7.

V gene TRBV9 combines with J gene TRBJ2-2; the match to TRBD2 covers 13 bases. The V and J ends lost 2 bases and 7 bases, in that order; junction bases with no gene match: 5. The CDR3 is 16 residues long. CDR1 SGDLS and CDR2 YYNGEE come from the germline V gene. The CDR3 nucleotides are TGTGCCAGCAGCGTTACTAGCGGGGGGGCCGGCGGGGAGCTGTTTTTT. Encoded protein: CASSVTSGGAGGELFF.

This chain joins TRBV7-2 and TRBJ1-1; 8 positions agree with TRBD1. The V segment lost 3 bases and the J segment 5 bases; nucleotides outside the gene matches: 5. The CDR3 has 14 residues. The germline gives CDR1 SGHTA, CDR2 FQGNSA. This chain's CDR3 is CASSFQGAETEAFF. The CDR3 DNA follows: TGTGCCAGCAGCTTCCAGGGGGCAGAGACTGAAGCTTTCTTT.

The V and J genes are TRBV5-1 and TRBJ2-1; 7 nucleotides match TRBD1. J was trimmed by 2 bases and V by 0 bases; bases with no gene match: 2. Per germline, CDR1 SGHRS and CDR2 YFSETQ. CDR3 length: 15 residues. The CDR3 sequence: CASSLGQGPYNEQFF. In DNA form, the CDR3 reads TGCGCCAGCAGCTTGGGACAGGGTCCCTACAATGAGCAGTTCTTC.

This clone appeared once. The rearrangement links TRBV7-3 to TRBJ2-3, with TRBD2 as a possible D gene (7 bases). This CDR3 is 17 amino acids long. Trimming took off 4 bases at V and 4 bases at J, with 21 bases between the two ends. CDR1 and CDR2 (germline): SGHTA, FQGTGA. The CDR3 DNA reads as TGTGCCAGCAGCTACGAACCTGCCCGGGGGGCCGCAGATACGCAGTATTTT. It translates to CASSYEPARGAADTQYF.

The rearrangement links TRBV7-9 to TRBJ2-7, with 7 bases identical to TRBD1. Germline loops: CDR1 SEHNR, CDR2 FQNEAQ (reference sequence). V was clipped by 1 base and J by 12 bases; unmatched bases: 9. The CDR3 has 13 residues. The CDR3 reads CASSLVTGAALYF. CDR3 bases: TGTGCCAGCAGCTTAGTAACAGGGGCCGCTCTGTACTTC.

The chain is built from TRBV7-2 and TRBJ2-2; TRBD1 is a possible D gene (6 bases). The V gene's germline CDR1 is SGHTA and CDR2 FQGNSA. This CDR3 contains 13 residues. Trimming left V 3 bases short and J 5 bases short, with 7 bases between. The CDR3 reads CASSFTGTGELFF. Written as DNA, the CDR3 is TGTGCCAGCAGCTTCACAGGGACCGGGGAGCTGTTTTTT.

In DNA form, the CDR3 reads TGTGCCAGCAGTTACTCGGCGGGACCCACAGATACGCAGTATTTT. It encodes CASSYSAGPTDTQYF. V and J are TRBV6-5 and TRBJ2-3; maybe TRBD2 (6 bases). Trimming pared 0 bases from V and 2 bases from J, leaving 9 bases between. The CDR3 is 15 residues long. Germline V gene sequence: CDR1 MNHEY, CDR2 SVGAGI.

The genes are TRBV5-1 and TRBJ2-3, with TRBD1 identical over 7 bases. The CDR3 consists of 15 residues. V lost 2 bases to trimming and J lost 1 base; unmatched junction nucleotides: 4. Germline V gene lookup returns CDR1 SGHRS and CDR2 YFSETQ. CDR3 amino acids: CASSLQGSGTDTQYF. The CDR3 DNA is TGCGCCAGCAGCTTACAGGGGTCCGGCACAGATACGCAGTATTTT.

This chain links TRBV10-1 with TRBJ2-1, with 10 bases fitting TRBD2. The CDR3 totals 19 residues. V trimming: 0 bases; J trimming: 0 bases; junction bases outside the gene matches: 8. The germline V gene encodes CDR1 WNHNN and CDR2 SYGVQD (reference sequence). Here the CDR3 DNA reads TGCGCCAGCAGTGAGTCGATGAGTAGCGGGGGGTACTCCTACAATGAGCAGTTCTTC. Translated: CASSESMSSGGYSYNEQFF.

This clone was recorded a few times. This chain connects TRBV2 to TRBJ1-3; D unclear. From germline, CDR1 is SNHLY and CDR2 FYNNEI. CDR3 size: 14 residues. V lost 2 bases and J 3 bases, leaving 8 bases between the germline ends. The CDR3 region is CASSESGIGNTIYF. CDR3 in DNA: TGTGCCAGCAGTGAATCCGGGATTGGAAACACCATATATTTT.

This clone was seen only a few times. The gene calls are TRBV7-3 and TRBJ2-7; TRBD2 is a possible D gene (6 bases). The length of the CDR3 is 13 residues. The germline V gene encodes CDR1 SGHTA and CDR2 FQGTGA. Trimming took off 5 bases at V and 7 bases at J, with 15 bases between the two ends. The CDR3 bases are TGTGCCAGCAGCACCGGCGGCGGGGCGGAGCAGTACTTC. Protein: CASSTGGGAEQYF.

The chain combines TRBV12-5 with TRBJ2-5, with D maybe TRBD1 (5 bases). The CDR3 totals 13 residues. Trimming shortened V by 1 base and J by 2 bases, and 5 bases separated the two germline ends. The germline gives CDR1 LGHNT, CDR2 FRNRAP. The CDR3 region has the DNA TGTGCTAGTGGTTTGGGACAGCAAGAGACCCAGTACTTC. The encoded protein is CASGLGQQETQYF. Full variable domain (outside the CDR3, taken from reference TRBV12-5 and TRBJ2-5): DARVTQTPRHKVTEMGQEVTMRCQPILGHNTVFWYRQTMMQGLELLAYFRNRAPLDDSGMPKDRFSAEMPDATLATLKIQPSEPRDSAVYFCASGLGQQETQYFGPGTRLLVL.

The chain carries TRBV9 and TRBJ2-5, with a possible D match to TRBD2 (6 bases). Trimming took 0 bases from V and 4 from J, leaving 13 bases between them. CDR3 length: 15 amino acids. Germline CDR1 SGDLS, CDR2 YYNGEE. CDR3 residues: CASSVGTLGGETQYF. Written as DNA, the CDR3 is TGTGCCAGCAGCGTAGGGACCCTGGGAGGAGAGACCCAGTACTTC.

Here the CDR3 DNA reads TGTGCCAGCAGCCCGGGACTAGCCTACGAGCAGTACTTC. It translates to CASSPGLAYEQYF. V and J are TRBV5-4 and TRBJ2-7; 8 bases map to TRBD2. V lost 4 bases, J lost 2 bases, and 2 bases stayed unmatched. The CDR3 contains 13 residues. Germline V lookup: CDR1 SGHNT, CDR2 YYREEE (reference sequence).

This clone was seen a handful of times. The J gene is TRBJ2-7, the V gene TRBV28, with 10 bases lining up with TRBD2. The V gene's germline CDR1 is MDHEN and CDR2 SYDVKM. This CDR3 has 15 residues. Germline trimming cut 5 bases from V and 2 bases from J; bases unmatched to any gene: 6. The CDR3 DNA sequence: TGTGCCAGCAGTCCATTAGCGGGAGGAACCTACGAGCAGTACTTC. This gives the protein CASSPLAGGTYEQYF.

This clone turned up a few times. V usage is TRBV6-5 and J usage is TRBJ2-5, with D tentatively TRBD2 (7 bases). Trimming left V 4 bases short and J 2 bases short, with 11 bases between. CDR1 is MNHEY and CDR2 is SVGAGI in the germline V gene. The CDR3 sequence is 14 residues long. CDR3 in DNA: TGTGCCAGCAGTTGGGGGGGGACACAAGAGACCCAGTACTTC. Translating gives CASSWGGTQETQYF.

CDR3 sequence (DNA): TGTGCCAGCAGCCACCGGGTCGGGGGAGGTAACTATGGCTACACCTTC. Translation: CASSHRVGGGNYGYTF. The chain employs TRBV14 and TRBJ1-2; a possible D gene is TRBD1 (5 bases). This CDR3 comprises 16 residues. The germline V gene has CDR1 SGHDN and CDR2 FVKESK. The V end was cut by 3 bases, the J end by 1 base, with 15 bases between.

The gene calls are TRBV29-1 and TRBJ2-1; D gene uncertain. This CDR3 spans 13 amino acids. The germline V and J ends were trimmed by 0 bases and 4 bases, with 7 bases remaining between them. The germline CDR1 and CDR2 sequences are SQVTM and ANQGSEA. DNA of the CDR3: TGCAGCGTTGAAGATCGAGGTTACAATGAGCAGTTCTTC. Translated: CSVEDRGYNEQFF.

This clone was observed a handful of times. V and J are TRBV7-9 and TRBJ1-1, with 10 bases identical to TRBD1. Losses at the gene ends were 5 bases for V and 8 bases for J; bases not matched to a gene: 5. This CDR3 has 13 residues. The germline V gene encodes CDR1 SEHNR and CDR2 FQNEAQ (reference sequence). Here the CDR3 reads CASSPRTGGEAFF. The CDR3 nucleotides are TGTGCCAGCAGCCCGAGGACAGGGGGAGAAGCTTTCTTT.

The CDR3 protein is CSVENSGTDTQYF. The CDR3 coding sequence is TGCAGCGTTGAGAACTCCGGCACAGATACGCAGTATTTT. J is TRBJ2-3 and V is TRBV29-1; D gene uncertain. Trimming stripped 3 bases from V and 1 base from J, with 8 bases between. Germline V gene lookup returns CDR1 SQVTM and CDR2 ANQGSEA. The length of the CDR3 is 13 residues.

This clone was picked up a small number of times. The gene calls are TRBV19 and TRBJ2-2, with 14 bases identical to TRBD2. The J segment lost 7 bases and the V segment lost 7 bases, leaving 17 bases of the junction unmatched. Germline loops: CDR1 LNHDA, CDR2 SQIVND (reference sequence). The CDR3 is made up of 19 amino acids. This CDR3 reads CASTSRWRGLAGDVGELFF. CDR3 in DNA: TGTGCCAGTACCTCACGTTGGAGGGGACTAGCGGGAGATGTCGGGGAGCTGTTTTTT.

The chain uses TRBV7-8 and TRBJ2-1; the match to TRBD2 covers 10 bases. The trim removed 0 bases at V and 9 bases at J, leaving 14 bases unmatched. The CDR3 runs to 18 residues. CDR1 SGHVS and CDR2 FQNEAQ come from the germline V gene. CDR3 amino acids: CASSLAGGGLAAIGEQFF. CDR3 coding DNA: TGTGCCAGCAGCTTAGCGGGCGGAGGACTAGCGGCGATCGGTGAGCAGTTCTTC.

V gene TRBV6-1 combines with J gene TRBJ2-3; 7 nucleotides line up with TRBD1. The CDR3 extends over 14 amino acids. The V segment lost 7 bases and the J segment 1 base; nucleotides outside the gene matches: 5. CDR1 and CDR2 (germline): MNHNS, SASEGT. Here the CDR3 DNA reads TGTGCCAGCACTGGACAGGCGGGCACAGATACGCAGTATTTT. This encodes CASTGQAGTDTQYF.

This clone was recorded only once. This chain connects TRBV7-2 to TRBJ2-7; D possibly corresponds to TRBD1 (5 bases). From germline, CDR1 is SGHTA and CDR2 FQGNSA. Trimming shortened V by 5 bases and J by 4 bases, and 12 bases separated the two germline ends. The length of the CDR3 is 13 residues. CDR3 amino acids: CASSVQVSYEQYF. The DNA of the CDR3 is TGTGCCAGCAGCGTACAGGTTTCGTACGAGCAGTACTTC.

This clone has just a few counts. The rearrangement links TRBV29-1 to TRBJ2-3, with 8 bases matching TRBD1. The CDR3 is 15 amino acids. Germline assignment: CDR1 SQVTM and CDR2 ANQGSEA. V shed 6 bases and J 2 bases; nucleotides not matched to a gene: 10. The CDR3 DNA is TGCAGCGTGGCGGGACAGGAATCCTTCACAGATACGCAGTATTTT. It encodes CSVAGQESFTDTQYF.

The chain combines TRBV19 with TRBJ1-2, with a possible D match to TRBD1 (5 bases). The germline V and J ends were trimmed by 7 bases and 3 bases, with 18 bases remaining between them. This CDR3 contains 15 residues. The germline CDR1 and CDR2 sequences are LNHDA and SQIVND (reference sequence). CDR3 bases: TGTGCCAGTACCCCCGCAGGGCCTCTTGACTATGGCTACACCTTC. It is translated as CASTPAGPLDYGYTF.

This chain joins TRBV12-5 and TRBJ2-1; 8 bases fit TRBD1. Germline V lookup: CDR1 LGHNT, CDR2 FRNRAP. The CDR3 covers 15 residues. The ends lost 2 bases at V and 7 bases at J; junction bases unmatched: 7. The CDR3 loop reads CASGLSGTGGNEQFF. DNA of the CDR3: TGTGCTAGTGGTTTGTCAGGGACAGGTGGGAATGAGCAGTTCTTC.

The rearrangement joins TRBV7-2 to TRBJ2-2; 9 bases fit TRBD1. J lost 3 bases, V lost 5 bases, and 4 bases had no gene match. Germline values: CDR1 SGHTA, CDR2 FQGNSA. The CDR3 runs 15 residues. This CDR3 reads CASSRDRAYTGELFF. CDR3 nucleotide sequence: TGTGCCAGCAGCCGGGACAGGGCATACACCGGGGAGCTGTTTTTT.

J is TRBJ1-3 and V is TRBV6-5, with a weak D call TRBD1 (5 bases). Trimming removed 7 bases at V and 4 bases at J, with 8 bases between. Germline values: CDR1 MNHEY, CDR2 SVGAGI. CDR3 length: 12 amino acids. CDR3 region: CASKGVGNTIYF. In DNA, the CDR3 is TGTGCCAGCAAAGGGGTGGGAAACACCATATATTTT.

V usage is TRBV19 and J usage is TRBJ1-2, with 9 bases matching TRBD1. V lost 4 bases to trimming and J lost 5 bases; unmatched junction nucleotides: 5. The germline V gene has CDR1 LNHDA and CDR2 SQIVND (reference sequence). The CDR3 spans 14 residues. CDR3 residues: CASSTGQGQYGYTF. CDR3 DNA: TGTGCCAGTAGTACAGGACAGGGGCAATATGGCTACACCTTC.

The V call is TRBV4-3, the J call TRBJ1-6; no clear D. CDR1 and CDR2 from the germline V gene are LGHNA and YSLEER. V gave up 0 bases and J gave up 7 bases, with 10 bases separating them. The length of the CDR3 is 15 residues. The CDR3 is CASSQERAENSPLHF. The CDR3 DNA is TGCGCCAGCAGCCAAGAGAGGGCGGAGAATTCACCCCTCCACTTT.